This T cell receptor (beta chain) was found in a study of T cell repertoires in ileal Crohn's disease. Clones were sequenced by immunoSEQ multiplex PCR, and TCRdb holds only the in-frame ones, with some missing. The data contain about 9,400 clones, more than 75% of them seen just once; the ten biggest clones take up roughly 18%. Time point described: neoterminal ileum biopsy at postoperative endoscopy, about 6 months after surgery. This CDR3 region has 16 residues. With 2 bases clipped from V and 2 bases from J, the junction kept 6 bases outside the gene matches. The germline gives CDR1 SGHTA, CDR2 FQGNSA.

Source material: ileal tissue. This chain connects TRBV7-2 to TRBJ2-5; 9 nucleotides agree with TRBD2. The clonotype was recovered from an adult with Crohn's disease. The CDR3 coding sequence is TGTGCCAGCAGCTTAATGGCGGGGGGGCCTCAAGAGACCCAGTACTTC. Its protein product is CASSLMAGGPQETQYF.